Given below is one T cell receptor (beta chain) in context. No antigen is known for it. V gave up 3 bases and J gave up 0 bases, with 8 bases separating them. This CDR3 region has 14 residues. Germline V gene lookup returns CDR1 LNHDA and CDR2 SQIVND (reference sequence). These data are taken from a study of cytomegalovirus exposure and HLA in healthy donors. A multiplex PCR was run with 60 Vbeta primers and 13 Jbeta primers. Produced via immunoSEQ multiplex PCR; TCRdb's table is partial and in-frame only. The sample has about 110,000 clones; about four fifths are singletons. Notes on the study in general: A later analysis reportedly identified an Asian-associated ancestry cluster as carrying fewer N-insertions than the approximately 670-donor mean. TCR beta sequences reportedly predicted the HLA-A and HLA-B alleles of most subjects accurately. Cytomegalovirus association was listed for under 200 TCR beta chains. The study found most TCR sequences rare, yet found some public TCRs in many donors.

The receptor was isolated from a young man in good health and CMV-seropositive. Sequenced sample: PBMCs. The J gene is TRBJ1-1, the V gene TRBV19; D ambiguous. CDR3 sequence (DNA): TGTGCCAGTAGTATCGGCGGGGTGAACACTGAAGCTTTCTTT. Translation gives CASSIGGVNTEAFF.